This T cell receptor beta chain was profiled in a study of blood T cell repertoires in COVID-19. Sequencing was performed with immunoSEQ multiplex PCR; in TCRdb, only in-frame clones are kept and a portion is missing. The sample yields 120,000 to 150,000 clones, 84% seen once. Sequencing was done on a sample of peripheral blood. The clonotype comes from a woman between 45 and 60 years old in a cohort sampled during active or convalescent COVID-19.

CDR3 loop: CSASIGEVDEQYF. The DNA for the CDR3 is TGCAGTGCTAGTATAGGGGAAGTTGACGAGCAGTACTTC. The chain links TRBV20-1 to TRBJ2-7; D is possibly TRBD1 (5 bases). The CDR3 is 13 amino acids. Germline V gene data show CDR1 as DFQATT and CDR2 as SNEGSKA (reference sequence). Trimming stripped 3 bases from V and 5 bases from J, with 14 bases between.